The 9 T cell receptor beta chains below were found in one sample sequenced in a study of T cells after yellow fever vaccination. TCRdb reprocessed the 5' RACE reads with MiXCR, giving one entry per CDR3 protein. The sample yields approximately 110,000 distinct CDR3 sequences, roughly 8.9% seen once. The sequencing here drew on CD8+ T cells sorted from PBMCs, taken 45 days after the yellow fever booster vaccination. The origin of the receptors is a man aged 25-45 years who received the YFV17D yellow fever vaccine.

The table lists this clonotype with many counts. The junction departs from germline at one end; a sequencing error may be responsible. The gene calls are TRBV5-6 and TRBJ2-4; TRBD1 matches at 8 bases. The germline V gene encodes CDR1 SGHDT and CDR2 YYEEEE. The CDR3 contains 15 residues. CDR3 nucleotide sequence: TGTGCCAGCAGCTTGGGCGTGAATGACAGGGGACCCCGCCTATTC. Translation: CASSLGVNDRGPRLF.

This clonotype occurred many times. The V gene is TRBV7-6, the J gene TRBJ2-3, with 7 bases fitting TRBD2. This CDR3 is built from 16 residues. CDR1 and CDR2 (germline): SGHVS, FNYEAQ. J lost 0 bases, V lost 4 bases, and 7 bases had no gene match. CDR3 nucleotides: TGTGCCAGCAGCTCACACGAAGCGGGAAGCACAGATACGCAGTATTTT. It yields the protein CASSSHEAGSTDTQYF.

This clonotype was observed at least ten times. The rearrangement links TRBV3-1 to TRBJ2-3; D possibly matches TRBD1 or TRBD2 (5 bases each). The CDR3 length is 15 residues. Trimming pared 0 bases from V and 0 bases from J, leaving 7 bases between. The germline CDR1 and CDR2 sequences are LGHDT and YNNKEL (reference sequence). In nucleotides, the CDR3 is TGTGCCAGCAGCCAAGATGGGGACAGCACAGATACGCAGTATTTT. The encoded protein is CASSQDGDSTDTQYF.

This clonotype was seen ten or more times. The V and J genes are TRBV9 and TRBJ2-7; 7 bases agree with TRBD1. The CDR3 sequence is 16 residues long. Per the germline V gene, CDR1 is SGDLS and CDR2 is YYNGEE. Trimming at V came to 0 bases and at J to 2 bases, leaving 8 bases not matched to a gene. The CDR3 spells CASSVGGTAGTYEQYF. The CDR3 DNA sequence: TGTGCCAGCAGCGTAGGGGGGACAGCAGGAACCTACGAGCAGTACTTC. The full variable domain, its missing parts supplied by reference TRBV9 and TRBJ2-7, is DSGVTQTPKHLITATGQRVTLRCSPRSGDLSVYWYQQSLDQGLQFLIQYYNGEERAKGNILERFSAQQFPDLHSELNLSSLELGDSALYFCASSVGGTAGTYEQYFGPGTRLTVT.

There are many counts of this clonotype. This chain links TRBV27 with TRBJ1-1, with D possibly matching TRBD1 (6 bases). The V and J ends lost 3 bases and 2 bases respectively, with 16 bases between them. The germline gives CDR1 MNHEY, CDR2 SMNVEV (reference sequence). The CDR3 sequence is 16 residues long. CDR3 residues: CASSFIRDTRNTEAFF. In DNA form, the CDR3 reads TGTGCCAGCAGTTTCATCCGGGACACGAGAAACACTGAAGCTTTCTTT.

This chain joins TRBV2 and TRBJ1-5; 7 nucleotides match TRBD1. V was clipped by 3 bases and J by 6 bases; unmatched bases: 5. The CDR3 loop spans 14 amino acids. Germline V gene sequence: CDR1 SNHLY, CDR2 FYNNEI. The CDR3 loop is CASSETGSSQPQHF. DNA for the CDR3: TGTGCCAGCAGTGAGACAGGGTCAAGTCAGCCCCAGCATTTT.

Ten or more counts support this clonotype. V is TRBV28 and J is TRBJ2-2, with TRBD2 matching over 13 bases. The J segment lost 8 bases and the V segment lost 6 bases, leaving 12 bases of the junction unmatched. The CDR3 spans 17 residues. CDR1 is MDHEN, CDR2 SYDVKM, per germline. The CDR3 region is CASRPGGLAGVSGELFF. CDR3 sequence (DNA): TGTGCCAGCAGGCCCGGTGGACTAGCGGGAGTCTCAGGGGAGCTGTTTTTT.

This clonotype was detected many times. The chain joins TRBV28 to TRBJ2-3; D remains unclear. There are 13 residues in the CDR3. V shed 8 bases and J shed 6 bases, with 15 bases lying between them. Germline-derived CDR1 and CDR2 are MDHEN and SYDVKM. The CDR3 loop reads CASGRFGSDTQYF. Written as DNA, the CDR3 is TGTGCCAGCGGCCGGTTTGGCTCGGATACGCAGTATTTT.

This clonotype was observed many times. CDR3 sequence reads: CASRGLRAPYEQYF. In DNA form, the CDR3 reads TGTGCCAGCCGGGGCCTTAGGGCGCCCTACGAGCAGTACTTC. The rearrangement links TRBV27 to TRBJ2-7; D might be TRBD1 or TRBD2, each matching 5 bases. The CDR3 covers 14 residues. Germline V lookup: CDR1 MNHEY, CDR2 SMNVEV (reference sequence). Trimming took 8 bases from V and 2 from J, leaving 16 bases between them.